This TCR beta chain was identified during a study of glioma-infiltrating T cells after dendritic cell vaccination. Across the study: Autologous tumor lysate was loaded overnight onto monocyte-derived dendritic cells grown about seven days with IL-4 and GM-CSF.

As concerns this clone: Antigen unknown.

Time point defined: after dendritic cell vaccination, including at tumor progression/relapse. Patients had residual fresh-frozen tumor tissue and more than two years of survival data. All glioblastoma patients lacked an isocitrate dehydrogenase mutation. The assay was immunoSEQ multiplex PCR, and TCRdb's table has in-frame clones only and misses some. The sample contains about 65,000 clones, 86% of which appear only once. The study's findings and limits: Higher TCR clonality did not directly relate to longer survival.

V was pared by 0 bases and J by 2 bases, with 5 bases between. The CDR3 consists of 14 residues. Per germline, CDR1 LGHNA and CDR2 YNFKEQ. The origin of this receptor is a human donor with glioblastoma. The chain combines TRBV4-2 with TRBJ1-5; D remains ambiguous. This sample comprised blood, obtained after dendritic cell vaccination. The CDR3 bases are TGTGCCAGCAGCCAAGAGCGGGGCAATCAGCCCCAGCATTTT. Protein sequence: CASSQERGNQPQHF.